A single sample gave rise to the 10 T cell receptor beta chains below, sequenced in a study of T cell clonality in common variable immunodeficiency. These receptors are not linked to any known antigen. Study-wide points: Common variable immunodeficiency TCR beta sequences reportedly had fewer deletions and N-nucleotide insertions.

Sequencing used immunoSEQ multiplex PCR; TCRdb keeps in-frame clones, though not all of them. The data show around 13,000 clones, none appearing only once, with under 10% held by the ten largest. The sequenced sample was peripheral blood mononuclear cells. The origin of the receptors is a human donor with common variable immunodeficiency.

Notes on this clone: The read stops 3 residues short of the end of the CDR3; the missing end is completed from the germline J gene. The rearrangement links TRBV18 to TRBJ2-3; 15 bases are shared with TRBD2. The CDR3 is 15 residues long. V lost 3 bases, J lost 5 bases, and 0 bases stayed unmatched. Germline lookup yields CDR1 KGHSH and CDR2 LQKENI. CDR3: CASSPGLAGGDTQYF. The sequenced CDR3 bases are TGTGCCAGCTCACCGGGACTAGCGGGGGGAGATACG.

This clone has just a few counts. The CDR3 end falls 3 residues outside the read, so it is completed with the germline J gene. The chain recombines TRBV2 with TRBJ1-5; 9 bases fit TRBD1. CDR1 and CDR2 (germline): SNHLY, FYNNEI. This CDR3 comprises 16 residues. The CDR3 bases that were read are TGTGCCAGCAACGGAGAGCGTACGGACAGGGGTTCCCCC. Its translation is CASNGERTDRGSP. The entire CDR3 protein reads CASNGERTDRGSPQHF.

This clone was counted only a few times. This CDR3 is CASSVAARNTEAFF. The covered CDR3 bases are TGTGCCAGCTCAGTGGCCGCAAGGAACACTGAA. V gene TRBV18 combines with J gene TRBJ1-1; D remains unclear. The CDR3 goes on 3 residues after the read ends, and that part is filled in from the germline J gene. The V and J ends lost 5 bases and 1 base respectively, with 11 bases between them. Germline V gene data show CDR1 as KGHSH and CDR2 as LQKENI. This CDR3 comprises 14 residues.

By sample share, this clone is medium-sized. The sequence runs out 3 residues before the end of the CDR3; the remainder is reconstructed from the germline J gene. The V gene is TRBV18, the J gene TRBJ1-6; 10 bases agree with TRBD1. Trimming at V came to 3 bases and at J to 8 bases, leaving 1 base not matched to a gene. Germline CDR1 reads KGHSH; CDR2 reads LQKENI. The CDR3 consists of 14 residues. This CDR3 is CASSPTGGDSPLHF. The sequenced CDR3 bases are TGTGCCAGCTCACCGACAGGGGGCGATTCACCC.

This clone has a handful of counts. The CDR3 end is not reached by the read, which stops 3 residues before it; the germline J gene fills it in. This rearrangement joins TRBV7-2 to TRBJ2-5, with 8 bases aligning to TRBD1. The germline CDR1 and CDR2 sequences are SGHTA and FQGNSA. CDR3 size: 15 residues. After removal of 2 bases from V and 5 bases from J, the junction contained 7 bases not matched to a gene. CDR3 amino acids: CASSLPWTGSETQYF. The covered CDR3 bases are TGTGCCAGCAGCTTACCCTGGACAGGGAGCGAGACC.

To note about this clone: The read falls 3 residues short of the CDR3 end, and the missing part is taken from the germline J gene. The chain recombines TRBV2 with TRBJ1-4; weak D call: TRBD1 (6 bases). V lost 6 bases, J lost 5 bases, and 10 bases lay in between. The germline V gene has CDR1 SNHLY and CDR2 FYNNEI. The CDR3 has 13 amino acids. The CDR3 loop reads CASSGQPNEKLFF. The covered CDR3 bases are TGTGCCAGCAGCGGACAGCCGAATGAAAAA.

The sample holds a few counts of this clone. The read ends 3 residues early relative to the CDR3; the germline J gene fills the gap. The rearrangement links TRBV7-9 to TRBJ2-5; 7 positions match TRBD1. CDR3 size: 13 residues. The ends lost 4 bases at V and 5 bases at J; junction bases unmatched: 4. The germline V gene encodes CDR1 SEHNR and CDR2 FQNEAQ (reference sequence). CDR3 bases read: TGTGCCAGCAGCTCGACAGGGCACGAGACC. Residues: CASSSTGHET. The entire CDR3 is CASSSTGHETQYF.

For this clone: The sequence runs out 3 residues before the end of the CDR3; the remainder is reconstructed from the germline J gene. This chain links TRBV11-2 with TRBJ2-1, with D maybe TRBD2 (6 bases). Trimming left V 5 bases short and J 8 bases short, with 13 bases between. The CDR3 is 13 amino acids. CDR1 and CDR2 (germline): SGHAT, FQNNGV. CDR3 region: CASSMDYRDEQFF. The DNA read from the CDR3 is TGTGCCAGCAGCATGGACTACCGCGATGAG.

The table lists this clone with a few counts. CDR3 DNA (partial): TGTGCCAGCAGTTACGTTGACAGGGGGCGTGAGACC. Translating it yields CASSYVDRGRET. The whole CDR3 reads CASSYVDRGRETQYF. The chain is built from TRBV2 and TRBJ2-5, with TRBD1 matching 10 bases. The read halts 3 residues ahead of the CDR3 end, with the missing end drawn from the germline J gene. The V gene's germline CDR1 is SNHLY and CDR2 FYNNEI. This CDR3 comprises 15 residues. The V and J ends lost 5 bases and 5 bases, in that order; junction bases with no gene match: 8.

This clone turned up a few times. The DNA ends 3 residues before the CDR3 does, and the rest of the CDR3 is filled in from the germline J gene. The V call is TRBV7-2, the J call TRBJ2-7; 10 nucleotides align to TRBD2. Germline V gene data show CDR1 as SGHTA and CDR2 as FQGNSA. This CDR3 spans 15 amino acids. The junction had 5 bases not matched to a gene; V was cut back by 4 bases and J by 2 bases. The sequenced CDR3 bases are TGTGCCAGCAGCTCCTTAGCGGGGGGCCCCTACGAG. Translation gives CASSSLAGGPYE. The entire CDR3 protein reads CASSSLAGGPYEQYF.